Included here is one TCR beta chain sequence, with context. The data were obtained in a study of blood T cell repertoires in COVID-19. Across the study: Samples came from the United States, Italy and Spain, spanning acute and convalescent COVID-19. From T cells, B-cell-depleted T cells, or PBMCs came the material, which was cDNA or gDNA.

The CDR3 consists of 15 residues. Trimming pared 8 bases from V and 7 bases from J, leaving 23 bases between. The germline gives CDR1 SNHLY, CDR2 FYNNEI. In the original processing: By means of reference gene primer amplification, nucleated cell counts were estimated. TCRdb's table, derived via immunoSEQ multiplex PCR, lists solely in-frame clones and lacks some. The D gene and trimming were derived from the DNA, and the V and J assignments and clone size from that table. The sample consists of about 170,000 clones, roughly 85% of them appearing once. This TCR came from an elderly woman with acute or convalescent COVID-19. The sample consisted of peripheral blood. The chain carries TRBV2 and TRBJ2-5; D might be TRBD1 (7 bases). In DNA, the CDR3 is TGTGCCAGCCATGAAACCAGGGGGGCTAGTCGGACCCAGTACTTC. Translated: CASHETRGASRTQYF.